This is a list of T cell receptor beta chains from one sample in a study of identical twins. A single record per CDR3 protein comes from TCRdb applying MiXCR to the 5' RACE reads. This sample has a few hundred thousand distinct CDR3 sequences; 12% to 15% occur once, and the top ten carry less than 0.5%. Another study also made use of these data, one on yellow fever vaccine responses in identical twins.

Material for sequencing was CD4+ T cells sorted from blood. The receptors originated from a woman under 30 in good health. Each CDR3 is given with its conserved first and last residue. Each record gives: D gene, J gene, clone size, V gene, CDR3 DNA, CDR3 protein. D genes are given only for firm matches. Size values are once, few and many counts, or a class for expanded clones, and some rows have none.

. | TRBJ1-2 | few | TRBV7-2 | TGTGCCAGCAGCGCATGGACGGGGGTGCGGGGCTACACCTTC | CASSAWTGVRGYTF
TRBD1 | TRBJ1-2 | . | TRBV12-3/TRBV12-4 | TGTGCCAGCAGCATGACAGGGTATTCTAACTATGGCTACACCTTC | CASSMTGYSNYGYTF
TRBD1 | TRBJ1-1 | . | TRBV3-1 | TGTGCCAGCAGCCAAGAAGTTCCTCTGGGACAGGGAGGCACTGAAGCTTTCTTT | CASSQEVPLGQGGTEAFF
. | TRBJ1-1 | . | TRBV3-1 | TGTGCCAGCAGCCAAGGGACAGCGAACACTGAAGCTTTCTTT | CASSQGTANTEAFF
TRBD1 | TRBJ2-3 | few | TRBV11-2 | TGTGCCAGCAGCCCCAGACAGGGAGGCACAGATACGCAGTATTTT | CASSPRQGGTDTQYF
TRBD2 | TRBJ2-1 | few | TRBV7-3 | TGTGCCAGCAGCTCACTAGCGGGGCTTAACAATGAGCAGTTCTTC | CASSSLAGLNNEQFF
. | TRBJ2-5 | . | TRBV29-1 | TGCAGCGTTCGCAGGGACCAAGAGACCCAGTACTTC | CSVRRDQETQYF
. | TRBJ2-1 | . | TRBV12-3/TRBV12-4 | TGTGCCAGCAGTCCCCAGGACTCTAGCTCCTACAATGAGCAGTTCTTC | CASSPQDSSSYNEQFF
. | TRBJ2-2 | . | TRBV7-9 | TGTGCCAGCAGCATGGTCTTTGTGACCGGGGAGCTGTTTTTT | CASSMVFVTGELFF
. | TRBJ1-1 | few | TRBV7-3 | TGTGCCAGCAGCTTAATGGGAGACACTGAAGCTTTCTTT | CASSLMGDTEAFF
. | TRBJ2-2 | . | TRBV29-1 | TGCAGCGTTGAGGCCCCTCGAGGGACGTCCCTTGGCACCGGGGAGCTGTTTTTT | CSVEAPRGTSLGTGELFF
. | TRBJ2-7 | . | TRBV20-1 | TGCAGTCCTTCGGGACTGGGCGAGCAGTACTTC | CSPSGLGEQYF
TRBD1 | TRBJ1-5 | few | TRBV7-8 | TGTGCCAGCAGCGACCGGGACAGCGATCAGCCCCAGCATTTT | CASSDRDSDQPQHF
TRBD2 | TRBJ2-1 | . | TRBV4-1 | TGCGCCAGCAGCCAAGAACTAGCGGGGGAGCAGTTCTTC | CASSQELAGEQFF
. | TRBJ2-5 | . | TRBV20-1 | TGCAGTGCGCTTATTCTAGAGACCCAGTACTTC | CSALILETQYF
. | TRBJ2-1 | few | TRBV5-1 | TGCGCCAGCAGCCCCCTGGATGCTAGTCACAATGAGCAGTTCTTC | CASSPLDASHNEQFF
TRBD2 | TRBJ2-7 | . | TRBV7-2 | TGTGCCAGCAGCATAACTAGCGGCCTCTCCTACGAGCAGTACTTC | CASSITSGLSYEQYF
. | TRBJ1-1 | few | TRBV27 | TGTGCCAGCAGTCGAACACCGGACACGTCGGGCCTCTTT | CASSRTPDTSGLF
. | TRBJ2-7 | few | TRBV15 | TGTGCCACCAGCAGAGGGTACGCGGAGCAGTACTTC | CATSRGYAEQYF
TRBD1 | TRBJ2-3 | few | TRBV2 | TGTGCCAGCAGCGACGGGACAGGATCACGCACAGATACGCAGTATTTT | CASSDGTGSRTDTQYF
. | TRBJ1-2 | many | TRBV10-2 | TGCGCCAGCAGTGAGGGGGTCGTCGGCTATGGCTACACCTTC | CASSEGVVGYGYTF
TRBD1 | TRBJ2-1 | . | TRBV12-3/TRBV12-4 | TGTGCCAGCACCCCGGGACAGACCTACAATGAGCAGTTCTTC | CASTPGQTYNEQFF
TRBD1 | TRBJ2-7 | many | TRBV4-1 | TGCGCCAGCAGCCACGGGACAGGGCGACTCTACGAGCAGTACTTC | CASSHGTGRLYEQYF
TRBD1 | TRBJ2-5 | . | TRBV7-6 | TGTGCCAGCAGCTTAGCGCCTGGGACAGGGGGCAGGGAGACCCAGTACTTC | CASSLAPGTGGRETQYF
TRBD2 | TRBJ2-7 | . | TRBV15 | TGTGCCACCAGCAGAGAGGGGCTAGCGGGACCCTACGAGCAGTACTTC | CATSREGLAGPYEQYF
TRBD1 | TRBJ2-2 | many | TRBV2 | TGTGCCAGCAGTGCCGGACAGGGATGGGCCGGGGAGCTGTTTTTT | CASSAGQGWAGELFF
TRBD2 | TRBJ2-3 | . | TRBV9 | TGTGCCAGCAGCCCTCGGGACTATCCGACTGTGGATACGCAGTATTTT | CASSPRDYPTVDTQYF
TRBD2 | TRBJ2-3 | . | TRBV5-1 | TGCGCCAGCAGCTCGGGACTAGCCATAGATACGCAGTATTTT | CASSSGLAIDTQYF
. | TRBJ2-3 | . | TRBV12-3/TRBV12-4 | TGTGCCAGCAGCCCTGGACCTCTCTGGCAGTATTTT | CASSPGPLWQYF
TRBD2 | TRBJ2-1 | . | TRBV24-1 | TGTGCCACCAGTGATTGGTCAAGCGGGAGCTACAATGAGCAGTTCTTC | CATSDWSSGSYNEQFF
TRBD1 | TRBJ2-1 | . | TRBV4-1 | TGCGCCAGCAGCCACCGGACAGGGCGAAATGAGCAGTTCTTC | CASSHRTGRNEQFF
TRBD2 | TRBJ2-5 | few | TRBV12-3/TRBV12-4 | TGTGCCAGCAGTGATGGGACTAGCGTAGAGACCCAGTACTTC | CASSDGTSVETQYF
. | TRBJ2-3 | few | TRBV9 | TGTGCCAGCAGCGTGGTATCGGGTCCTCCAGATACGCAGTATTTT | CASSVVSGPPDTQYF
. | TRBJ2-1 | . | TRBV12-3/TRBV12-4 | TGTGCCAGCGGTTTTGGCCAGGGAGTCTACAATGAGCAGTTCTTC | CASGFGQGVYNEQFF
TRBD1 | TRBJ2-1 | . | TRBV7-9 | TGTGCCAGCAGCTCGACAGGGGGCCGTACCGACAATGAGCAGTTCTTC | CASSSTGGRTDNEQFF
. | TRBJ1-1 | many | TRBV5-1 | TGCGCCAGCAGCTTGGCTTGGAACACTGAAGCTTTCTTT | CASSLAWNTEAFF
. | TRBJ2-3 | . | TRBV20-1 | TGCAGTGCTACAAAGGGAGATACGCAGTATTTT | CSATKGDTQYF
TRBD2 | TRBJ2-5 | . | TRBV3-1 | TGTGCCAGCAGCCAAGAGGGCAAGCGGGGAGAGACCCAGTACTTC | CASSQEGKRGETQYF
. | TRBJ2-7 | many | TRBV25-1 | TGTGCCAGCAGTGGGTGGGACACGACCTACGAGCAGTACTTC | CASSGWDTTYEQYF
. | TRBJ1-1 | . | TRBV24-1 | TGTGCCACCAGTGAGGATATGGAAGCTTTCTTT | CATSEDMEAFF
. | TRBJ1-1 | many | TRBV5-1 | TGCGCCAGTAGCCCACAGAGAGACACTGAAGCTTTCTTT | CASSPQRDTEAFF
. | TRBJ2-1 | few | TRBV24-1 | TGTGCCACCAGTTTTAGCCAATATGAGCAGTTCTTC | CATSFSQYEQFF
TRBD2 | TRBJ2-1 | few | TRBV19 | TGTGCCAGTAATCCCCGGACTAGCGGAAGCTCCTACAATGAGCAGTTCTTC | CASNPRTSGSSYNEQFF
TRBD1 | TRBJ1-4 | . | TRBV20-1 | TGCAGTGCTAGACAGGGGGCATCGGGCGGGGAAAAACTGTTTTTT | CSARQGASGGEKLFF